Below are 3 T cell receptor beta chains sequenced from a single sample in a study of blood T cell repertoires in COVID-19. Clones were sequenced by immunoSEQ multiplex PCR, and TCRdb holds only the in-frame ones, with some missing. This sample has 55,000 to 90,000 clones, with around 92% found just once. Source material: peripheral blood. Receptor source: a human donor with active COVID-19. The donor label of this sample is uncertain.

The J gene is TRBJ1-1, the V gene TRBV3-1 (or the pseudogene TRBV3-2); weak D call: TRBD1 (5 bases). This CDR3 has 19 residues. The V gene's germline CDR1 is LGHDT and CDR2 YNNKEL (reference sequence). Trimming took 0 bases from V and 1 from J, leaving 21 bases between them. CDR3 in amino acids: CASSQEGSLGEVANTEAFF. The DNA of the CDR3 is TGTGCCAGCAGCCAAGAAGGATCTCTGGGGGAGGTGGCGAACACTGAAGCTTTCTTT.

The rearrangement links TRBV5-5 to TRBJ1-3; 9 nucleotides align to TRBD1. V was pared by 5 bases and J by 4 bases, with 10 bases of the junction left unmatched. The V gene's germline CDR1 is SGHKS and CDR2 YYEKEE (reference sequence). CDR3 length equals 16 residues. In nucleotides, the CDR3 is TGTGCCAGCAGACGGACAGGGGAGGGTCCGGGAAACACCATATATTTT. It codes for CASRRTGEGPGNTIYF.

CDR3 amino acids: CASSLDWTGTGELFF. CDR3 coding DNA: TGTGCCAGCAGCTTGGACTGGACAGGGACCGGGGAGCTGTTTTTT. The rearrangement joins TRBV11-3 to TRBJ2-2, with TRBD1 matching 8 bases. V lost 3 bases, J lost 5 bases, and 5 bases stayed unmatched. The CDR3 is made up of 15 amino acids. CDR1 and CDR2 from the germline V gene are SGHNT and YENEEA.